A selection of T cell receptor beta chains follows, all from one sample in a study of CD4 T cells in relation to SARS-CoV-2 and coronaviruses. Their antigens are not known. Assay used: immunoSEQ multiplex PCR; TCRdb lists only in-frame clones, some missing. The table includes approximately 25,000 clones, around 80% detected once. The source material was CD4+ T cells from PBMCs, cultured in vitro. Receptor source: a human donor in good health. CDR3s include the opening cysteine and the closing phenylalanine or tryptophan. A D gene is named only where the DNA matches it firmly. Expanded clones get a size class; other rows say once, few or many, or leave the size out.

d_call	clone_size	cdr3_length	v_call	j_call	cdr3_aa	cdr3_nt
NA	NA	13	TRBV29-1	TRBJ2-7	CSVEEDLSYEQYF	TGCAGCGTTGAGGAGGACCTTTCCTACGAGCAGTACTTC
TRBD1	NA	15	TRBV6-6	TRBJ2-1	CASSQGGTGSDEQFF	TGTGCCAGCAGTCAAGGAGGGACAGGGAGCGATGAGCAGTTCTTC
NA	NA	17	TRBV28	TRBJ1-5	CASSLWDPAQEHQPQHF	TGTGCCAGCAGTTTATGGGATCCGGCGCAGGAGCATCAGCCCCAGCATTTT
NA	NA	14	TRBV5-5	TRBJ2-1	CASSLVGGYNEQFF	TGTGCCAGCAGCTTGGTTGGGGGTTACAATGAGCAGTTCTTC
TRBD1	NA	14	TRBV6-1	TRBJ2-1	CASSETGDRNEQFF	TGTGCCAGCAGTGAAACAGGGGATAGAAATGAGCAGTTCTTC
NA	NA	14	TRBV27	TRBJ2-2	CASSFPGGSGELFF	TGTGCCAGCAGTTTCCCCGGCGGGTCCGGGGAGCTGTTTTTT
NA	NA	12	TRBV7-2	TRBJ1-1	CASSSGGTEAFF	TGTGCCAGCAGCTCGGGGGGCACTGAAGCTTTCTTT
NA	NA	13	TRBV18	TRBJ2-7	CASSPMGDYEQYF	TGTGCCAGCTCACCAATGGGAGATTACGAGCAGTACTTC
NA	NA	15	TRBV19	TRBJ1-1	CASSISGGDGTEAFF	TGTGCCAGTAGTATATCCGGGGGGGATGGCACTGAAGCTTTCTTT
TRBD1	NA	15	TRBV3-1/TRBV3-2	TRBJ2-7	CASSRQGSGTYEQYF	TGTGCCAGCAGTCGACAGGGGTCGGGAACCTACGAGCAGTACTTC
NA	NA	15	TRBV2	TRBJ2-6	CASPPADSGANVLTF	TGTGCCAGCCCCCCAGCGGACTCTGGGGCCAACGTCCTGACTTTC
NA	few	14	TRBV18	TRBJ1-5	CASSPSGGGQPQHF	TGTGCCAGCTCACCATCCGGGGGGGGTCAGCCCCAGCATTTT
NA	few	15	TRBV4-1	TRBJ1-6	CASSGAGGRRSPLHF	TGCGCCAGCAGCGGGGCCGGGGGGCGTCGGTCACCCCTCCACTTT
NA	NA	13	TRBV29-1	TRBJ1-1	CSVIKTENTEAFF	TGCAGCGTAATCAAGACAGAGAACACTGAAGCTTTCTTT
NA	few	15	TRBV29-1	TRBJ2-6	CSVDGGISGANVLTF	TGCAGCGTTGACGGCGGTATCTCTGGGGCCAACGTCCTGACTTTC
NA	NA	15	TRBV4-3	TRBJ2-7	CASSYLTTSTGEQYF	TGCGCCAGCAGCTACTTGACTACCTCGACGGGGGAGCAGTACTTC
NA	NA	13	TRBV5-6	TRBJ2-5	CASSFSLGETQYF	TGTGCCAGCAGCTTTTCTCTGGGAGAGACCCAGTACTTC
NA	NA	14	TRBV5-1	TRBJ2-1	CASSLERPNNEQFF	TGCGCCAGCAGCTTGGAAAGGCCCAACAATGAGCAGTTCTTC
NA	NA	14	TRBV10-3	TRBJ2-2	CAIGGDTFTGELFF	TGTGCCATCGGGGGGGACACCTTCACCGGGGAGCTGTTTTTT
NA	few	14	TRBV11-2	TRBJ1-1	CASSLPIGDTEAFF	TGTGCCAGCAGCCTCCCCATAGGGGACACTGAAGCTTTCTTT
NA	NA	17	TRBV18	TRBJ1-3	CASSPTLTRGAGNTIYF	TGTGCCAGCTCACCGACGTTAACCCGGGGGGCAGGAAACACCATATATTTT
NA	NA	17	TRBV10-2	TRBJ1-5	CASSDAMGGTNNQPQHF	TGCGCCAGCAGTGATGCGATGGGGGGGACGAACAATCAGCCCCAGCATTTT
NA	NA	16	TRBV3-1/TRBV3-2	TRBJ2-5	CASSQESAGSQETQYF	TGTGCCAGCAGCCAAGAGTCCGCTGGAAGCCAAGAGACCCAGTACTTC
NA	NA	15	TRBV7-2	TRBJ2-7	CASSLVQGRAYEQYF	TGTGCCAGCAGCTTAGTGCAGGGGCGCGCCTACGAGCAGTACTTC
TRBD2	few	13	TRBV2	TRBJ2-7	CASSTSVTYEQYF	TGTGCCAGCAGTACTAGCGTAACCTACGAGCAGTACTTC